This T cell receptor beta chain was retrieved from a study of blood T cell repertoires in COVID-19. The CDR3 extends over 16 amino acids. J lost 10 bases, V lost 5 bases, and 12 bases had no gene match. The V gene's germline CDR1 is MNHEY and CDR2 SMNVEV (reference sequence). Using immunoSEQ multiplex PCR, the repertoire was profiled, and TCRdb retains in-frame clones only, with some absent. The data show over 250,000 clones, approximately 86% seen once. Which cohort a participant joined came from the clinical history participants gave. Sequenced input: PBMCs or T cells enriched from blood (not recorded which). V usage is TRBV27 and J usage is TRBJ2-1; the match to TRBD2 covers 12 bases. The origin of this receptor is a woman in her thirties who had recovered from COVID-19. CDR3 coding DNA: TGTGCCAGCAGTCAGGCGCGCGGACTAGCGGGATCCGAGCAGTTCTTC. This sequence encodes CASSQARGLAGSEQFF.